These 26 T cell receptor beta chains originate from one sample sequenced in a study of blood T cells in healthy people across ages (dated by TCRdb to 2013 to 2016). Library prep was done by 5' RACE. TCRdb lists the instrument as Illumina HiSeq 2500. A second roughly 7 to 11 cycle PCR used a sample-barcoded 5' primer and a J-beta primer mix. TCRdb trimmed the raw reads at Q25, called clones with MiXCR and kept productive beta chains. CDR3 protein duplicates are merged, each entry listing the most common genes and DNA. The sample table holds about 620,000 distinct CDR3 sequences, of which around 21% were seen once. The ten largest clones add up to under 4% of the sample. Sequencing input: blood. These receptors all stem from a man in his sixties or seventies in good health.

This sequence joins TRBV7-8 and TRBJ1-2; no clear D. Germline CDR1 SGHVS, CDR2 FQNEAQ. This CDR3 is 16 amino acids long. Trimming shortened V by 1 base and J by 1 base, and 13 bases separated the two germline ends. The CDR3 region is CASSLVIRGINYGYTF. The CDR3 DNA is TGTGCCAGCAGCTTAGTGATTAGAGGGATTAACTATGGCTACACCTTC.

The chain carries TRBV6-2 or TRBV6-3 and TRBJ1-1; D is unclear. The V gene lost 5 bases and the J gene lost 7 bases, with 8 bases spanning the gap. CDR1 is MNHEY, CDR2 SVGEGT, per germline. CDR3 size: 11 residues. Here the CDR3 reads CASSRLSEAFF. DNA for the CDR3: TGTGCCAGCAGTCGTCTGAGTGAAGCTTTCTTT.

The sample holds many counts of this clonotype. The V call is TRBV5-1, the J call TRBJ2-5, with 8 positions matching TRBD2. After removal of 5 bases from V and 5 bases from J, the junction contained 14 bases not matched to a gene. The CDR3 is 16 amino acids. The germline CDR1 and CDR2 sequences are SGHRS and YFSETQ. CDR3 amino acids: CASSPRTSGGEETQYF. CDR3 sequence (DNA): TGCGCCAGCAGTCCTAGAACTTCCGGGGGGGAGGAGACCCAGTACTTC.

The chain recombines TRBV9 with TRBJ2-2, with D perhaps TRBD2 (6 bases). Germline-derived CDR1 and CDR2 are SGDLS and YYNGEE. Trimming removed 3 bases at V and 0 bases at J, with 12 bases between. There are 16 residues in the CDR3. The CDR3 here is CASSASGTPNTGELFF. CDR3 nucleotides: TGTGCCAGCAGCGCCTCCGGGACTCCGAACACCGGGGAGCTGTTTTTT.

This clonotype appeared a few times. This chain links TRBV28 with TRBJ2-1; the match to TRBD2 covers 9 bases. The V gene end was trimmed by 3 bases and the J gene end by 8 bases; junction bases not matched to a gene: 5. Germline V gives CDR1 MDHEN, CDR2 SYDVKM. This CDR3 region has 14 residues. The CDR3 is CASSLSGLAYEQFF. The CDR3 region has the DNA TGTGCCAGCAGTTTGTCGGGACTAGCATATGAGCAGTTCTTC.

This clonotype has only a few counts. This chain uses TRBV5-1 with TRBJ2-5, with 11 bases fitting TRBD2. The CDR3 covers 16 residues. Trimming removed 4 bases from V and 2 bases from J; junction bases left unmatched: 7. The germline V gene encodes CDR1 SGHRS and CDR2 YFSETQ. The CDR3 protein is CASSPTSGNYQETQYF. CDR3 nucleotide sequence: TGCGCCAGCAGCCCGACTAGCGGGAACTATCAAGAGACCCAGTACTTC.

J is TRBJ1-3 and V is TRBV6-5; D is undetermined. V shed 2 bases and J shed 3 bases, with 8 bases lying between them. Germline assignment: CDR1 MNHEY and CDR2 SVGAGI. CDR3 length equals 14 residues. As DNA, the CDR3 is TGTGCCAGCAGTTACGACCCTCGTGGAAACACCATATATTTT. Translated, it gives CASSYDPRGNTIYF.

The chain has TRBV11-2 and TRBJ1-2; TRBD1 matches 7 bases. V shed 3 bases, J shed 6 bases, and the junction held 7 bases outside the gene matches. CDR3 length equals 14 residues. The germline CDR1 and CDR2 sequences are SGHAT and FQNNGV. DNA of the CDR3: TGTGCCAGCAGCTTCAGGGGGGGCGCGAATGGCTACACCTTC. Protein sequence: CASSFRGGANGYTF.

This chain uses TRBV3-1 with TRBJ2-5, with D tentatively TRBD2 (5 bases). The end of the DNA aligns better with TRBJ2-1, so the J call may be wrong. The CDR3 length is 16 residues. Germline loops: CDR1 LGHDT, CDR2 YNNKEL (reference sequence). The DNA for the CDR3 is TGTGCCAGCAGCCGAGGGTCCCAAATAACCTACAATGAGCAGTTCTTC. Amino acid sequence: CASSRGSQITYNEQFF.

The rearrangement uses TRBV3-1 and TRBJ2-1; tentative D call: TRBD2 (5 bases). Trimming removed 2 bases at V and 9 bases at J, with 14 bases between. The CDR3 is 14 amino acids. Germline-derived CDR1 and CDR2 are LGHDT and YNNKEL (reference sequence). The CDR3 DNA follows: TGTGCCAGCAGCCAAACGACAAGCGGAGGTGAGCAGTTCTTC. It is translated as CASSQTTSGGEQFF.

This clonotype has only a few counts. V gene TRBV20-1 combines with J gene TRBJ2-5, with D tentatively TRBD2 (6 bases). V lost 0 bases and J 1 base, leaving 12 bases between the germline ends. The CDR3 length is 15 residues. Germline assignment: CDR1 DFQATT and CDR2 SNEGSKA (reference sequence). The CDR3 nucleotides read TGCAGTGCTAGAGACCTTTCGGGAGTCCAAGAGACCCAGTACTTC. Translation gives CSARDLSGVQETQYF.

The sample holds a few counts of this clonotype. CDR3 sequence (DNA): TGCGCCAGCAGCCCTTTGGGGGGCGCGGGCAGCAATCAGCCCCAGCATTTT. It codes for CASSPLGGAGSNQPQHF. The chain carries TRBV4-1 and TRBJ1-5, with a possible D match to TRBD1 (6 bases). Germline V gene lookup returns CDR1 MGHRA and CDR2 YSYEKL. This CDR3 is built from 17 residues. Trimming cost V 4 bases and J 1 base, with 17 bases left between them.

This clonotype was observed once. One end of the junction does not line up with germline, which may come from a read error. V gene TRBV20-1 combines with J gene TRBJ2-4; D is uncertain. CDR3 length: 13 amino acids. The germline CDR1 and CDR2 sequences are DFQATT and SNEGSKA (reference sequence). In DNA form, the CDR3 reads TGCAGTGCTACTAAGGTAGCCAAAAACATTCATTACTTC. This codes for CSATKVAKNIHYF.

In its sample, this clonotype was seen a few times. DNA for the CDR3: TGTGCCAGCAGCTCATTCGGGGAGGGAGATGAAAAACTGTTTTTT. This encodes CASSSFGEGDEKLFF. J is TRBJ1-4 and V is TRBV7-9; no clear D. Trimming took 4 bases from V and 6 from J, leaving 15 bases between them. CDR3 size: 15 residues. CDR1 SEHNR and CDR2 FQNEAQ come from the germline V gene (reference sequence).

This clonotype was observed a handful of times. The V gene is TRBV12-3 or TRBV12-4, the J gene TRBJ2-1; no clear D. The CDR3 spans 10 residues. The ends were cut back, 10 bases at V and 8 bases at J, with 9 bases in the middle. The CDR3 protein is CATGWDEQFF. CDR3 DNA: TGTGCCACCGGGTGGGATGAGCAGTTCTTC.

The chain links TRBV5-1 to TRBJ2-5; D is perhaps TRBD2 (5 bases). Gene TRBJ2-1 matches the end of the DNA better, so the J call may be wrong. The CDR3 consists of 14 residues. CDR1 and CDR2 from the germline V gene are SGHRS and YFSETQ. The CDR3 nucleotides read TGCGCCAGCAGCTTGGTCTCAGCGGACAATGAGCAGTTCTTC. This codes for CASSLVSADNEQFF.

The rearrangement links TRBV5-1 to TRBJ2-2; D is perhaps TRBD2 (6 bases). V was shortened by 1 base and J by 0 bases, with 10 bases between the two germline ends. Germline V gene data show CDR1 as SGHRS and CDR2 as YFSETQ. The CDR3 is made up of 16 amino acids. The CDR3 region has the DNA TGCGCCAGCAGCTTGCACGGGACTCCGAACACCGGGGAGCTGTTTTTT. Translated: CASSLHGTPNTGELFF.

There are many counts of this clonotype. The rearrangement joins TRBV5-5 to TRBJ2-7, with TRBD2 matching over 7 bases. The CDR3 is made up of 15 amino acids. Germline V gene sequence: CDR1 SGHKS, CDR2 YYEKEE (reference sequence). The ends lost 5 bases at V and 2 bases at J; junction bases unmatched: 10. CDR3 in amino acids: CASRRTPSGAYEQYF. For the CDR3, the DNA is TGTGCCAGCAGACGAACGCCCAGCGGGGCCTACGAGCAGTACTTC.

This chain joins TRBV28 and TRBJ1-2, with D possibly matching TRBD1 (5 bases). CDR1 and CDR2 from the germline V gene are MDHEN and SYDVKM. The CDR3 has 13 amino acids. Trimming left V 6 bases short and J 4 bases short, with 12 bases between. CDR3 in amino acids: CASSEPGPYGYTF. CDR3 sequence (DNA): TGTGCCAGCAGCGAACCGGGACCCTATGGCTACACCTTC.

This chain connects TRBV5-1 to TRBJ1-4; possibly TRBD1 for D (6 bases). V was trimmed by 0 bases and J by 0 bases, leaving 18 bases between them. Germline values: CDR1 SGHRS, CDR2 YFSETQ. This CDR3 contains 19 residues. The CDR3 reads CASSLGGGFGRATNEKLFF. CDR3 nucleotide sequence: TGCGCCAGCAGCTTGGGAGGGGGTTTTGGCAGAGCAACTAATGAAAAACTGTTTTTT.

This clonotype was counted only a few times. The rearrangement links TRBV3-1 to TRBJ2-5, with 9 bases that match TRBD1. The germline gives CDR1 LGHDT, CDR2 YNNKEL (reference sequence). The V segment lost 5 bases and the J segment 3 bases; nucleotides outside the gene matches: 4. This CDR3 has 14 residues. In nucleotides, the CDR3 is TGTGCCAGCAGCTTACGGACAGGGGAAGAGACCCAGTACTTC. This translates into CASSLRTGEETQYF.

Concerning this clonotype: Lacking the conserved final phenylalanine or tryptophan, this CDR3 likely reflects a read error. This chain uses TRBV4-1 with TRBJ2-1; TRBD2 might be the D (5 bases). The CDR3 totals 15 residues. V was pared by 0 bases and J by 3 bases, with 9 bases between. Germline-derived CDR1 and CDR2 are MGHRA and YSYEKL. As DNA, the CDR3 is TGCGCCAGCAGCCAAGATCGGGGAATCTACAATGAGCAGTTCGTC. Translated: CASSQDRGIYNEQFV.

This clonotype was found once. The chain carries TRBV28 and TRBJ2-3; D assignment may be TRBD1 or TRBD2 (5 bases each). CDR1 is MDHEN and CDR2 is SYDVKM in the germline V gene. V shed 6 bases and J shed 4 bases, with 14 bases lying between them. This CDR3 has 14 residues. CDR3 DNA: TGTGCCAGCAGGGGGGAGCATGGCGCAGATACGCAGTATTTT. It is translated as CASRGEHGADTQYF.

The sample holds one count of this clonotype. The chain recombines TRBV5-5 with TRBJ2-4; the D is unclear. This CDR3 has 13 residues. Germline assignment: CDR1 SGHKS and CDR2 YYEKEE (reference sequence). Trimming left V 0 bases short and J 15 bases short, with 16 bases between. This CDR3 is CASSLAGSPNSYF. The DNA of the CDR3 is TGTGCCAGCAGCTTGGCGGGCAGCCCAAATTCGTACTTC.

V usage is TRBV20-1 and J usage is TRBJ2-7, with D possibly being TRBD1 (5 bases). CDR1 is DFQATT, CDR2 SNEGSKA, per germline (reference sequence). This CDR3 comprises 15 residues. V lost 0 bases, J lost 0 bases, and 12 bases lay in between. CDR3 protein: CSARDRAGPSYEQYF. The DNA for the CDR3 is TGCAGTGCTAGAGATCGGGCAGGGCCCTCCTACGAGCAGTACTTC.

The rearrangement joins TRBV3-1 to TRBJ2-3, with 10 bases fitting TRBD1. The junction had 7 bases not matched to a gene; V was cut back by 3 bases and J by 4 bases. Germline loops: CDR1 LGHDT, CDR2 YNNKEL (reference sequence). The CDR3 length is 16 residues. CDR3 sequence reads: CASSHTLGTGADTQYF. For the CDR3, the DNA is TGTGCCAGCAGCCATACACTGGGGACAGGGGCAGATACGCAGTATTTT.